The clone carrying this T cell receptor beta chain was picked up many times. This entry comes from a study of regulatory T cells in long-lasting Graves disease. Libraries of TCR beta came from iRepertoire HTBI primers plus Arm-PCR of CDR3 regions. TCRdb redid the calling of the multiplex PCR reads with MiXCR, one entry per CDR3 protein. The profile shows 560,000 or so distinct CDR3 sequences, about 16% of them singletons. The CDR3 runs to 12 residues. The V and J ends lost 3 bases and 4 bases respectively, with 6 bases between them. In germline, CDR1 is SNHLY, CDR2 FYNNEI. Indicated time point: newly diagnosed GD, antithyroid drugs for less than 3 months. Generation of the TCR library employed RNA extracted from PBMCs. The data also belong to a second study, concerning T cells in Graves' hyperthyroidism and ophthalmopathy. From that study: First-round RT-PCR of the TCR CDR3 relied on the HTBI primer set.

The TCR sequence derives from a man between 18 and 29 years old with Graves disease. The sample was peripheral blood mononuclear cells (PBMCs), taken at new diagnosis, from a patient treated with antithyroid drugs. The chain combines TRBV2 with TRBJ1-2, with D possibly matching TRBD1 (6 bases). The CDR3 DNA reads as TGTGCCAGCAGTGAGGACAGCTATGGCTACACCTTC. The encoded protein is CASSEDSYGYTF.